These 28 T cell receptor beta chains originate from one sample sequenced in a study of PD-1 blockade in mismatch repair-deficient tumors. Measured with immunoSEQ multiplex PCR; TCRdb has only the in-frame clones, and not every one. This table has 60,000 to 65,000 clones, 88% appearing once. The sequences come from peripheral blood, collected 52 weeks after starting pembrolizumab. These receptors were obtained from an adult with mismatch repair-deficient cancer.

The sample holds one count of this clone. V gene TRBV28 combines with J gene TRBJ2-2; the D is unclear. Deletions cut 3 bases from V and 7 bases from J, with 15 bases between. Germline lookup yields CDR1 MDHEN and CDR2 SYDVKM. This CDR3 is 15 amino acids long. The CDR3 region is CASSFSPSSGGELFF. The CDR3 DNA is TGTGCCAGCAGTTTCTCGCCTTCGTCTGGCGGGGAGCTGTTTTTT.

This chain links TRBV30 with TRBJ2-7, with D perhaps TRBD1 or TRBD2 (5 bases each). V lost 0 bases and J lost 6, with 12 bases in between. Germline CDR1 reads GTSNPN; CDR2 reads SVGIG (reference sequence). This CDR3 is built from 13 residues. The chain's CDR3 is CAWSVLSGTEQYF. CDR3 sequence (DNA): TGTGCCTGGAGTGTACTATCGGGGACCGAGCAGTACTTC.

This clone was recorded once. The rearrangement links TRBV6-6 to TRBJ1-5; the match to TRBD1 covers 9 bases. Looked up from germline, CDR1 is MNHNY and CDR2 is SVGAGI (reference sequence). With 2 bases clipped from V and 5 bases from J, the junction kept 4 bases outside the gene matches. The CDR3 runs 15 residues. The DNA for the CDR3 is TGTGCCAGCAGTTACGGGACAGGGAACGATCAGCCCCAGCATTTT. This encodes CASSYGTGNDQPQHF.

CDR3 nucleotide sequence: TGTGCCATCAGTGAGTCGCTGGACAGGGCAGAGACCCAGTACTTC. Amino acids: CAISESLDRAETQYF. The chain uses TRBV10-3 and TRBJ2-5; 8 bases line up with TRBD1. Germline values: CDR1 ENHRY, CDR2 SYGVKD. This CDR3 is built from 15 residues. The ends lost 0 bases at V and 4 bases at J; junction bases unmatched: 4.

This chain links TRBV5-6 with TRBJ2-1; TRBD2 aligns across 11 bases. Trimming at V came to 4 bases and at J to 4 bases, leaving 13 bases not matched to a gene. The CDR3 is 18 amino acids. Germline CDR1 is SGHDT and CDR2 is YYEEEE. This chain's CDR3 is CASSLLAGGPNLYNEQFF. CDR3 in DNA: TGTGCCAGCAGCCTTTTAGCGGGAGGGCCGAATTTGTACAATGAGCAGTTCTTC.

The DNA for the CDR3 is TGTGCCTGGAGTGTATGGGGGCGTAGGGGCTACACCTTC. This encodes CAWSVWGRRGYTF. The chain combines TRBV30 with TRBJ1-2; D possibly corresponds to TRBD1 (6 bases). CDR3 length: 13 residues. Germline V gene lookup returns CDR1 GTSNPN and CDR2 SVGIG (reference sequence). Trimming took off 0 bases at V and 8 bases at J, with 13 bases between the two ends.

V and J are TRBV14 and TRBJ2-7; the match to TRBD1 covers 7 bases. V lost 9 bases to trimming and J lost 4 bases; unmatched junction nucleotides: 6. Germline V gene sequence: CDR1 SGHDN, CDR2 FVKESK. The CDR3 sequence is 12 residues long. The CDR3 reads CARRDREYEQYF. For the CDR3, the DNA is TGTGCCAGACGGGACAGAGAGTACGAGCAGTACTTC.

The chain uses TRBV28 and TRBJ2-1; 7 bases agree with TRBD2. Germline V gene lookup returns CDR1 MDHEN and CDR2 SYDVKM. The CDR3 is 14 residues long. V trimming: 3 bases; J trimming: 7 bases; junction bases outside the gene matches: 6. The CDR3 here is CASSFTGSGNEQFF. As DNA, the CDR3 is TGTGCCAGCAGTTTTACAGGTAGCGGGAATGAGCAGTTCTTC.

The chain joins TRBV18 to TRBJ2-1; 9 bases are a match to TRBD2. The CDR3 has 19 residues. Germline loops: CDR1 KGHSH, CDR2 LQKENI. V gave up 6 bases and J gave up 2 bases; unmatched junction bases: 17. CDR3 region: CASSPASRWREGTYNEQFF. The CDR3 DNA is TGTGCCAGCTCCCCAGCCTCCAGATGGCGGGAGGGAACCTACAATGAGCAGTTCTTC.

The chain couples TRBV7-9 to TRBJ2-3; a possible D gene is TRBD1 (6 bases). The CDR3 spans 15 residues. Per the germline V gene, CDR1 is SEHNR and CDR2 is FQNEAQ (reference sequence). The V gene lost 5 bases and the J gene lost 1 base, with 13 bases spanning the gap. CDR3 DNA sequence: TGTGCCAGCAGCCCCCAACAGGGCCGCACAGATACGCAGTATTTT. It is translated as CASSPQQGRTDTQYF. Drawing the rest from reference TRBV7-9 and TRBJ2-3, the complete variable domain is DTGVSQNPRHKITKRGQNVTFRCDPISEHNRLYWYRQTLGQGPEFLTYFQNEAQLEKSRLLSDRFSAERPKGSFSTLEIQRTEQGDSAMYLCASSPQQGRTDTQYFGPGTRLTVL.

The chain combines TRBV27 with TRBJ2-5, with D possibly matching TRBD2 (5 bases). With 6 bases removed from V and 7 bases from J, the gap between germline ends came to 12 bases. Germline V gene data show CDR1 as MNHEY and CDR2 as SMNVEV (reference sequence). The CDR3 has 12 residues. CDR3 DNA sequence: TGTGCCAGCAGCCCCACACGGGGGACCCAGTACTTC. Encoded protein: CASSPTRGTQYF.

V is TRBV7-2 and J is TRBJ2-1; TRBD2 matches 7 bases. J was trimmed by 2 bases and V by 0 bases; bases with no gene match: 1. CDR1 and CDR2 (germline): SGHTA, FQGNSA. The CDR3 covers 15 residues. CDR3 nucleotides: TGTGCCAGCAGCTTAGCGGGAGGGACCTACAATGAGCAGTTCTTC. It yields the protein CASSLAGGTYNEQFF.

The chain is built from TRBV6-4 and TRBJ2-2; 14 bases fit TRBD2. V lost 0 bases to trimming and J lost 6 bases; unmatched junction nucleotides: 0. The CDR3 extends over 16 amino acids. In germline, CDR1 is MRHNA, CDR2 SNTAGT. The CDR3 reads CASSDSGLAGAGELFF. As DNA, the CDR3 is TGTGCCAGCAGTGACTCGGGACTAGCGGGAGCCGGGGAGCTGTTTTTT.

V gene TRBV4-1 combines with J gene TRBJ1-5; perhaps TRBD1 as D (5 bases). Trimming took 0 bases from V and 6 from J, leaving 15 bases between them. CDR1 is MGHRA and CDR2 is YSYEKL in the germline V gene. The CDR3 is 16 amino acids. The chain's CDR3 is CASSQDPSTGGQPQHF. CDR3 sequence (DNA): TGCGCCAGCAGCCAAGATCCTTCGACGGGGGGTCAGCCCCAGCATTTT.

The chain joins TRBV10-3 to TRBJ1-1; D may be TRBD1 (5 bases). The V end was cut by 0 bases, the J end by 11 bases, with 10 bases between. The CDR3 contains 12 residues. Germline CDR1 and CDR2: ENHRY and SYGVKD. DNA for the CDR3: TGTGCCATCAGTGAGTCAGGGGCGCGGGCTTTCTTT. Translating it yields CAISESGARAFF.

This chain joins TRBV19 and TRBJ2-2; 7 bases align to TRBD2. V trimming: 6 bases; J trimming: 7 bases; junction bases outside the gene matches: 14. Germline V gives CDR1 LNHDA, CDR2 SQIVND (reference sequence). This CDR3 is built from 16 residues. CDR3 sequence (DNA): TGTGCCAGTAGCCAACCCCGGACTAGAGGAGGCGGGGAGCTGTTTTTT. Its translation is CASSQPRTRGGGELFF. Drawing the rest from reference TRBV19 and TRBJ2-2, the complete variable domain is DGGITQSPKYLFRKEGQNVTLSCEQNLNHDAMYWYRQDPGQGLRLIYYSQIVNDFQKGDIAEGYSVSREKKESFPLTVTSAQKNPTAFYLCASSQPRTRGGGELFFGEGSRLTVL.

This chain joins TRBV7-9 and TRBJ2-7; 7 bases are shared with TRBD1. The CDR3 runs to 15 residues. Per the germline V gene, CDR1 is SEHNR and CDR2 is FQNEAQ (reference sequence). V shed 1 base, J shed 3 bases, and the junction held 6 bases outside the gene matches. The CDR3 DNA sequence: TGTGCCAGCAGCTTAGAAGCCACAGGGGTCTACGAGCAGTACTTC. It is translated as CASSLEATGVYEQYF.

This clone has just a few counts. J is TRBJ2-5 and V is TRBV28; 13 nucleotides match TRBD2. The CDR3 is 15 residues long. Germline loops: CDR1 MDHEN, CDR2 SYDVKM. The V gene end was trimmed by 4 bases and the J gene end by 5 bases; junction bases not matched to a gene: 4. CDR3 nucleotides: TGTGCCAGCAGTTCACTAGCGGGGGGGGCGGAGACCCAGTACTTC. Translated: CASSSLAGGAETQYF.

Notes on this clone: This sample includes further DNA sequences coding for the same CDR3. The chain combines TRBV5-1 with TRBJ2-5; 8 bases map to TRBD1. The V and J ends lost 4 bases and 4 bases, in that order; junction bases with no gene match: 6. There are 14 residues in the CDR3. Germline loops: CDR1 SGHRS, CDR2 YFSETQ. The CDR3: CASSPGTGRETQYF. The CDR3 coding sequence is TGCGCCAGCAGCCCTGGGACAGGTCGAGAGACCCAGTACTTC.

The chain employs TRBV19 and TRBJ2-1, with 9 bases matching TRBD2. The CDR3 runs to 12 residues. The ends lost 7 bases at V and 9 bases at J; junction bases unmatched: 4. Germline V lookup: CDR1 LNHDA, CDR2 SQIVND (reference sequence). The CDR3 DNA reads as TGTGCCAGTACTAGCGGGGCAGGTGAGCAGTTCTTC. Amino acid sequence: CASTSGAGEQFF.

V and J are TRBV7-8 and TRBJ1-5; no clear D gene. V dropped 5 bases and J dropped 2 bases, with 16 bases sitting between them. Looked up from germline, CDR1 is SGHVS and CDR2 is FQNEAQ. The CDR3 covers 16 residues. For the CDR3, the DNA is TGTGCCAGCAGCCCCCGAGGAGGGTTGGGCAATCAGCCCCAGCATTTT. Protein product: CASSPRGGLGNQPQHF.

The V and J genes are TRBV29-1 and TRBJ1-2, with 8 nucleotides matching TRBD1. Germline V gene data show CDR1 as SQVTM and CDR2 as ANQGSEA. The CDR3 consists of 14 residues. V dropped 4 bases and J dropped 4; count of bases not matched to a gene: 8. For the CDR3, the DNA is TGCAGCGTTGTCCCAGGGGGCGGAAGCTATGGCTACACCTTC. Encoded protein: CSVVPGGGSYGYTF.

J is TRBJ1-1 and V is TRBV19; D is possibly TRBD1 (6 bases). The CDR3 length is 17 residues. From germline, CDR1 is LNHDA and CDR2 SQIVND (reference sequence). The V and J ends lost 3 bases and 1 base respectively, with 18 bases between them. The CDR3 loop reads CASSILSLADRNTEAFF. The CDR3 DNA follows: TGTGCCAGTAGTATTTTGTCTTTGGCGGACAGGAACACTGAAGCTTTCTTT. Complete variable domain (other parts from reference TRBV19 and TRBJ1-1): DGGITQSPKYLFRKEGQNVTLSCEQNLNHDAMYWYRQDPGQGLRLIYYSQIVNDFQKGDIAEGYSVSREKKESFPLTVTSAQKNPTAFYLCASSILSLADRNTEAFFGQGTRLTVV.

The chain couples TRBV11-2 to TRBJ2-1, with 10 bases lining up with TRBD2. V lost 5 bases to trimming and J lost 4 bases; unmatched junction nucleotides: 5. Germline V gene sequence: CDR1 SGHAT, CDR2 FQNNGV. The CDR3 runs 15 residues. CDR3: CASSRTSGTYNEQFF. CDR3 DNA: TGTGCCAGCAGCCGGACTAGCGGAACTTACAATGAGCAGTTCTTC.

This clone was seen a few times. V is TRBV27 and J is TRBJ2-2, with D maybe TRBD2 (6 bases). V lost 7 bases and J 4 bases, leaving 13 bases between the germline ends. Germline V lookup: CDR1 MNHEY, CDR2 SMNVEV (reference sequence). This CDR3 is built from 14 residues. The CDR3 nucleotides are TGTGCCAGCATGGGCGGGGCGGTCACCGGGGAGCTGTTTTTT. This gives the protein CASMGGAVTGELFF.

CDR3 DNA sequence: TGTGCCAGCAGCTTTGTAAGGACAGACCTTGAAGCTTTCTTT. This translates into CASSFVRTDLEAFF. The V gene is TRBV5-5, the J gene TRBJ1-1; maybe TRBD1 (6 bases). Per germline, CDR1 SGHKS and CDR2 YYEKEE (reference sequence). The CDR3 extends over 14 amino acids. V lost 2 bases to trimming and J lost 7 bases, with 15 bases between them. Full variable domain (missing parts from reference TRBV5-5 and TRBJ1-1): DAGVTQSPTHLIKTRGQQVTLRCSPISGHKSVSWYQQVLGQGPQFIFQYYEKEERGRGNFPDRFSARQFPNYSSELNVNALLLGDSALYLCASSFVRTDLEAFFGQGTRLTVV.

This sequence joins TRBV11-2 and TRBJ2-2; D gene unclear. V was clipped by 5 bases and J by 4 bases, with 5 bases between them. The germline V gene encodes CDR1 SGHAT and CDR2 FQNNGV. The CDR3 covers 12 residues. This CDR3 reads CASSPVTGELFF. The CDR3 bases are TGTGCCAGCAGCCCCGTCACCGGGGAGCTGTTTTTT.

The V gene is TRBV6-1, the J gene TRBJ2-2, with TRBD1 matching 7 bases. V lost 6 bases and J lost 5; bases outside the gene matches: 9. The CDR3 has 15 residues. Germline V gene sequence: CDR1 MNHNS, CDR2 SASEGT. CDR3 residues: CASRPGTVLTGELFF. The CDR3 bases are TGTGCCAGCAGACCCGGGACAGTTTTAACCGGGGAGCTGTTTTTT.